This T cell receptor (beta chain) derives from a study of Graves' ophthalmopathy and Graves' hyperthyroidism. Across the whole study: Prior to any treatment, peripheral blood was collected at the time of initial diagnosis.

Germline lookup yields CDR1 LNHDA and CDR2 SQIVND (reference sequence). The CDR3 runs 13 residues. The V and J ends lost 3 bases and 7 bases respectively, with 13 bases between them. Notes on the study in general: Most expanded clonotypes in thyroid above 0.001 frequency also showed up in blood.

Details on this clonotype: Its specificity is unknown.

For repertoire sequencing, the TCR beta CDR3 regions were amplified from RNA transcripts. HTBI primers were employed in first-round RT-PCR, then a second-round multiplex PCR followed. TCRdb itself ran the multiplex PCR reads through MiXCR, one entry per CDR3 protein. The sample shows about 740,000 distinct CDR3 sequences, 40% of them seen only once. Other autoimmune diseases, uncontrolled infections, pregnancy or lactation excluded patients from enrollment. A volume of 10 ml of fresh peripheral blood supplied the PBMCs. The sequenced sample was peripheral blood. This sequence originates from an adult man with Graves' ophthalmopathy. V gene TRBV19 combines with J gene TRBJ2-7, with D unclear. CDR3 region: CASSIGNNGEQYF. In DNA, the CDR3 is TGTGCCAGTAGTATTGGGAATAACGGGGAGCAGTACTTC.